This paragraph covers one T cell receptor beta chain sequence. Its cognate antigen is unknown. Unmatched junction bases numbered 18, after V lost 5 bases and J lost 9 bases. The CDR3 totals 16 residues. Germline V gives CDR1 LGHNA, CDR2 YNFKEQ. Primers: 60 Vbeta forward and 13 Jbeta reverse. The table came from immunoSEQ multiplex PCR; TCRdb's copy has only in-frame clones and leaves some out. The sample holds roughly 170,000 clones, about 80% seen once. These data are taken from a study of cytomegalovirus exposure and HLA in healthy donors. Study-level background: Early release data held some 79 million unique TCRs from HLA-typed donors. Broader study findings: A link between a missense DCLRE1C variant and TCR beta V- and J-gene trimming emerged from a later analysis.

This clonotype was sampled from a man aged 25-45 years in good health and CMV-seronegative. The chain links TRBV4-2 to TRBJ1-1; TRBD1 aligns across 7 bases. Sequencing was done on a sample of PBMCs. The CDR3 protein is CASSYYFNRGNQQAFF. The CDR3 DNA reads TGTGCCAGCAGCTACTATTTTAACAGGGGAAACCAGCAAGCTTTCTTT.